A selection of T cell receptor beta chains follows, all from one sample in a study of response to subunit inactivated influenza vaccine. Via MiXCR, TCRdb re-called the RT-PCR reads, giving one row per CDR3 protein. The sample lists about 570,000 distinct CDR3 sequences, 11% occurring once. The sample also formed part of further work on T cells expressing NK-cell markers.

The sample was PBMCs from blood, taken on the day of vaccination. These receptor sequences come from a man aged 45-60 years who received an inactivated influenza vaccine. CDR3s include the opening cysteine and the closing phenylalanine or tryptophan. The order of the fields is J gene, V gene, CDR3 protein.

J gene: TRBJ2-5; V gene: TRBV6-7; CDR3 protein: CASSYPDRAKETQYF
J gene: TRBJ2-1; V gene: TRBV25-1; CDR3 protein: CASSRTSGRDEQFF
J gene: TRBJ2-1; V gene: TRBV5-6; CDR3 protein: CASSLLDRAYNEQFF
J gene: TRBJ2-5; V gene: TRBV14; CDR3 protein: CASSRALADQETQYF
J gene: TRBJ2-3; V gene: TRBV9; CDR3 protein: CASSVVGVPDTQYF
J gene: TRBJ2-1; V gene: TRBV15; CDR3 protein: CATSDPLSGGYNEQFF
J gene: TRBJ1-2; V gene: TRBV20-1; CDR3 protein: CSATQGGGIDGYTF
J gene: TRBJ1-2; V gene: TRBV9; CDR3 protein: CASSTQGAFYGYTF
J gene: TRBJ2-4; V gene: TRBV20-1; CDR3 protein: CSARDKDPNIQYF
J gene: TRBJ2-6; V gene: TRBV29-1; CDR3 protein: CSAGDSAGSGANVLTF
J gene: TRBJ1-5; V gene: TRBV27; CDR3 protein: CASSLIGGAGNQPQHF
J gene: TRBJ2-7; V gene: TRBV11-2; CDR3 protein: CASSLGRYEQYF
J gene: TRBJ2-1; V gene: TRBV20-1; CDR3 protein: CSANRDYNEQFF
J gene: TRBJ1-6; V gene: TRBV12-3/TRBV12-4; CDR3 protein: CASSLAQGSPLHF
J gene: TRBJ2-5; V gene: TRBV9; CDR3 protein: CASSVATETTQYF
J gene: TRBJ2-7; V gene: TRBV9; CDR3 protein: CASSASRTALSFEQYF
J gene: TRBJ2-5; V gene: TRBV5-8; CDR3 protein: CASSFGAGRPQETQYF
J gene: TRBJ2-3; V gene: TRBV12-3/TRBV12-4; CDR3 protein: CASSLVTWDSTDTQYF
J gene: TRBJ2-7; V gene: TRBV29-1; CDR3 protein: CSVAGSSYEQYF
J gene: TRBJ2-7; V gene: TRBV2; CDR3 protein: CASTGGRGYEQYF
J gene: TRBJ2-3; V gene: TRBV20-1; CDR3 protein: CSALGGAVTDTQYF
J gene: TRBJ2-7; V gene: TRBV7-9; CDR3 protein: CASSALTRKTNHEQYF
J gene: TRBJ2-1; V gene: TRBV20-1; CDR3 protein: CSARLGPSVGRIGEQFF
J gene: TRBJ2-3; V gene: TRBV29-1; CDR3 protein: CSPLYTDTQYF
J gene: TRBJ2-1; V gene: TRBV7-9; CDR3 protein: CASSPPAGDRFNEQFF
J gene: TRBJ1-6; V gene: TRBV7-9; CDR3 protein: CASSPGTANSPLHF
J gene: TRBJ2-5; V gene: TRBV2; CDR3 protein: CASSLDTGDWETQYF
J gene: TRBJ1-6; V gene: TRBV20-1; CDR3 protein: CSARGHRDSQSSYNSPLHF
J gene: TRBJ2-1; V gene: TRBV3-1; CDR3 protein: CASSRTSGGNEQFF
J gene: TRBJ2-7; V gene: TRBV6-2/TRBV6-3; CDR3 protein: CASAGRSSYEQYF
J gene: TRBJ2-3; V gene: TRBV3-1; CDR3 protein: CASSQESPGRPPDTQYF
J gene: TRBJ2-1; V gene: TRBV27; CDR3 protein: CASNPLWGGNEQFF
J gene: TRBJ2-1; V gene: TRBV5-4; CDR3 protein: CASRSGGSEQFF
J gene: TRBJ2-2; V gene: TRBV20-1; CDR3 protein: CSARGTSGISGELFF
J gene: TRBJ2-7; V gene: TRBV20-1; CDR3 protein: CSAQSGGPYEQYF
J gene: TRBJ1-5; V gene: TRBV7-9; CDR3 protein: CASSQQGRNQPQHF
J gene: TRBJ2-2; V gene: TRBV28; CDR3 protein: CASSLSLGSNTGELFF
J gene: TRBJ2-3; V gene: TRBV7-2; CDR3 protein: CASSLGGGAVADTQYF
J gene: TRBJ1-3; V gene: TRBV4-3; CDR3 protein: CASSQEGRNTIYF
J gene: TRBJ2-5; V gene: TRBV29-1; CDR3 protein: CSVDGLAGGEETQYF
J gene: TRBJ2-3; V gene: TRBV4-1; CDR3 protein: CASSQDDVRRGGLDTQYF
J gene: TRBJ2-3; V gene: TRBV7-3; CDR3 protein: CASSPGLAGTDTQSF
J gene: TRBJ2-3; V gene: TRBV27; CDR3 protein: CASSFEGTQYF
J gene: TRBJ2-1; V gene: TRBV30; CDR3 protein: CAWSRSGNEQFF
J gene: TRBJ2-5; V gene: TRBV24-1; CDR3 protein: CATSESGRETQYF